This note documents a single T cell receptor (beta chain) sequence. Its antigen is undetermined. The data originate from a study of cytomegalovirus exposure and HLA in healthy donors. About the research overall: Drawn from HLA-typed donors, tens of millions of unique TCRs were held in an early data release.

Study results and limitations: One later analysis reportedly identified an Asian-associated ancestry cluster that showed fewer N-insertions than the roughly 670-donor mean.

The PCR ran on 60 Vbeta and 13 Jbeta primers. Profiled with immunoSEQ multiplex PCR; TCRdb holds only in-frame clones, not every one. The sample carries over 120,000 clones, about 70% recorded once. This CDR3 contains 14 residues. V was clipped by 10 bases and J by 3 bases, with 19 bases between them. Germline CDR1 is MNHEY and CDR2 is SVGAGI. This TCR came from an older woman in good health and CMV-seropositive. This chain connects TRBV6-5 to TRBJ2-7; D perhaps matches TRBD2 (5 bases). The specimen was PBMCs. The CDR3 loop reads CATTKRALNYEQYF. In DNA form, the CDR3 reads TGTGCCACGACCAAGAGGGCGTTAAACTACGAGCAGTACTTC.